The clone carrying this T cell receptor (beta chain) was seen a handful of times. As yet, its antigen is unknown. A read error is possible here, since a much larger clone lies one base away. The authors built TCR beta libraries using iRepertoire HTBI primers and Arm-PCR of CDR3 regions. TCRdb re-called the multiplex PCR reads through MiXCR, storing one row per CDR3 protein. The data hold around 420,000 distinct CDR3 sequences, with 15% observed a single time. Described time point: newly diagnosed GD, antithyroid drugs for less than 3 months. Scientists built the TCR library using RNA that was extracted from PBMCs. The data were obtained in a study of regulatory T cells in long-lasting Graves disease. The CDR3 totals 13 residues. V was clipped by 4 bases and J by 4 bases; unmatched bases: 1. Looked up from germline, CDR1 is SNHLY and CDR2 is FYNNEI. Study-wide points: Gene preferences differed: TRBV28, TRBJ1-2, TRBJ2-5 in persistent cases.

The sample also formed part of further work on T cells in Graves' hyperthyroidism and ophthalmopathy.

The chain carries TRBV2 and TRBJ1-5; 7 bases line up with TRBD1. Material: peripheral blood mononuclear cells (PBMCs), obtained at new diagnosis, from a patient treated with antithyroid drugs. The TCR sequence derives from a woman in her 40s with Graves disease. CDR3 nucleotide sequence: TGTGCCAGCAGTGTGGACAGGAATCAGCCCCAGCATTTT. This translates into CASSVDRNQPQHF.